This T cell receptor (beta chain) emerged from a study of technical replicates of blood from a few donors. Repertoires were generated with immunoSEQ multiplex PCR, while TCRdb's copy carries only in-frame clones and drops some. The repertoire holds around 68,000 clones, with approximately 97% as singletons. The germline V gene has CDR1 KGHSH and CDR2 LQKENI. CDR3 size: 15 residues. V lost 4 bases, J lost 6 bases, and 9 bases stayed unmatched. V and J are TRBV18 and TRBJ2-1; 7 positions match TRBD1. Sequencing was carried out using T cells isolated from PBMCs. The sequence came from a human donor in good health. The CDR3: CASSLNDGQANEQFF. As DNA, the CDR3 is TGTGCCAGCTCACTTAATGATGGACAGGCCAATGAGCAGTTCTTC.